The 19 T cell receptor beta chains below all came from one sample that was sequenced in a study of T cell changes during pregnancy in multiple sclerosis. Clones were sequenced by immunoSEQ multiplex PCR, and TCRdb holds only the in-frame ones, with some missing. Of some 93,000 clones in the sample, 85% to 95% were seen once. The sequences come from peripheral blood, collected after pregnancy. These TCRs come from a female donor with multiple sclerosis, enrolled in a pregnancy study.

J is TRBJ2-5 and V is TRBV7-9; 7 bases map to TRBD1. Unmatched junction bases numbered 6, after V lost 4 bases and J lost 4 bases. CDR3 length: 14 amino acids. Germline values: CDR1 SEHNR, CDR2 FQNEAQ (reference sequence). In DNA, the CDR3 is TGTGCCAGCAGCTCCAGACAGGGATCAGAGACCCAGTACTTC. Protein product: CASSSRQGSETQYF. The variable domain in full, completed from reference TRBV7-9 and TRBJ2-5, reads DTGVSQNPRHKITKRGQNVTFRCDPISEHNRLYWYRQTLGQGPEFLTYFQNEAQLEKSRLLSDRFSAERPKGSFSTLEIQRTEQGDSAMYLCASSSRQGSETQYFGPGTRLLVL.

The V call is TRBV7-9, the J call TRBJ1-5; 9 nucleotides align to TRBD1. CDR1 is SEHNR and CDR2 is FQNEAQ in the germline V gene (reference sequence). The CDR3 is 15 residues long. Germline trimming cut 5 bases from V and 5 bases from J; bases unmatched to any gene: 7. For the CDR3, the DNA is TGTGCCAGCAGCGTAGGGACAGGGAGGGATCAGCCCCAGCATTTT. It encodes CASSVGTGRDQPQHF.

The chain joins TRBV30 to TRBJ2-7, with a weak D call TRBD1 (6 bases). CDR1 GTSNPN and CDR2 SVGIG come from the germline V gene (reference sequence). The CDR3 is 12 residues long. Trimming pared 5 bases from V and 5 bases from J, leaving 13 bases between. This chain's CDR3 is CAWSRNRDEQYF. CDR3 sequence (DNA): TGTGCCTGGTCCCGTAACAGGGACGAGCAGTACTTC.

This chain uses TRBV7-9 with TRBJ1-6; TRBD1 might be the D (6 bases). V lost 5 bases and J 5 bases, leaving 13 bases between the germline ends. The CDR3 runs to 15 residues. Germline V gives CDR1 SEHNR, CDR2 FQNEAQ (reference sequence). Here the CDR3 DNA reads TGTGCCAGCAGCCCGAGACAGGCTGATAATTCACCCCTCCACTTT. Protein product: CASSPRQADNSPLHF.

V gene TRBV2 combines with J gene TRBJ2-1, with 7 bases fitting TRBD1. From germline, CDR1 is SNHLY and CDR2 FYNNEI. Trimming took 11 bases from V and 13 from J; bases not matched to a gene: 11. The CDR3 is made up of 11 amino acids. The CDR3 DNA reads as TGTGCCGGACATCAGGACAGGAGTCAGTTCTTC. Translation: CAGHQDRSQFF.

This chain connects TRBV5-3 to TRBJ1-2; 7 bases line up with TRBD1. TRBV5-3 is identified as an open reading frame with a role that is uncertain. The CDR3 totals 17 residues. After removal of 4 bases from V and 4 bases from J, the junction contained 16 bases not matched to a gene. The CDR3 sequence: CARSPGQAGYQVYGYTF. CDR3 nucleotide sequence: TGTGCCAGAAGCCCTGGACAGGCGGGTTACCAGGTCTATGGCTACACCTTC.

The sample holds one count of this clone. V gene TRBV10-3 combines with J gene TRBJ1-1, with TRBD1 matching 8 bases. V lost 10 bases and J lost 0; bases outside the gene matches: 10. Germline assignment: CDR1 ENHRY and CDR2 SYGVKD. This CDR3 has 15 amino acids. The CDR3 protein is CATGQGAGLNTEAFF. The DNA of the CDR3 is TGTGCCACCGGACAGGGAGCGGGGTTGAACACTGAAGCTTTCTTT.

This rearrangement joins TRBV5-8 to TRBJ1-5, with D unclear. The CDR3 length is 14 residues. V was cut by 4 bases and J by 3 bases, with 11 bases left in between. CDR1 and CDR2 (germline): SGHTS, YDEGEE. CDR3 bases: TGTGCCAGCAGCGCGGCTGGGTTCAATCAGCCCCAGCATTTT. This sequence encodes CASSAAGFNQPQHF.

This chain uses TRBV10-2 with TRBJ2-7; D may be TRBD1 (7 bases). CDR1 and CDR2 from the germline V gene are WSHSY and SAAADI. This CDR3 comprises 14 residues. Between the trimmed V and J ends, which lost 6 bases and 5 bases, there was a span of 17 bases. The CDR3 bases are TGCGCCAGCAGGCTATCGACAGGGAGGAACGAGCAGTACTTC. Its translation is CASRLSTGRNEQYF.

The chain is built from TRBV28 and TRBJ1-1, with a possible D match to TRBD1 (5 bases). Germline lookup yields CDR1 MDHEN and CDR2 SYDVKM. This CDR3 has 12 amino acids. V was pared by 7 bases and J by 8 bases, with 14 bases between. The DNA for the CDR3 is TGTGCCAGCAAGGGGTCAATCGGGGAAGCTTTCTTT. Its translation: CASKGSIGEAFF.

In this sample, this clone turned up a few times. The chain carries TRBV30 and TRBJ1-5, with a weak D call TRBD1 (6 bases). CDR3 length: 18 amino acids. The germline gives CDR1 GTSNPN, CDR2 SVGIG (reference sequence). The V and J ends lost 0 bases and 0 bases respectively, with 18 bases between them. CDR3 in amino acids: CAWSVDRSTAYSNQPQHF. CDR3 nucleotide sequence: TGTGCCTGGAGTGTAGACAGGTCTACTGCTTATAGCAATCAGCCCCAGCATTTT.

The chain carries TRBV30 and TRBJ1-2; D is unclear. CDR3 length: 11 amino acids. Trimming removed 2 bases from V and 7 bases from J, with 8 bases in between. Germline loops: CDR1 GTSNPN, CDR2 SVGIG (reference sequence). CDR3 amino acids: CAWSYLFGYTF. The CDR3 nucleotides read TGTGCCTGGAGTTATCTTTTTGGCTACACCTTC. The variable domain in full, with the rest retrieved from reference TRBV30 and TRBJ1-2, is SQTIHQWPATLVQPVGSPLSLECTVEGTSNPNLYWYRQAAGRGLQLLFYSVGIGQISSEVPQNLSASRPQDRQFILSSKKLLLSDSGFYLCAWSYLFGYTFGSGTRLTVV.

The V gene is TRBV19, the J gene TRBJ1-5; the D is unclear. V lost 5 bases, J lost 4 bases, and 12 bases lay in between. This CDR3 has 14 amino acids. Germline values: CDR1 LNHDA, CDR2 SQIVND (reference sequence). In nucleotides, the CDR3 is TGTGCCAGTAGTGGAAGGAGGGAGAATCAGCCCCAGCATTTT. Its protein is CASSGRRENQPQHF.

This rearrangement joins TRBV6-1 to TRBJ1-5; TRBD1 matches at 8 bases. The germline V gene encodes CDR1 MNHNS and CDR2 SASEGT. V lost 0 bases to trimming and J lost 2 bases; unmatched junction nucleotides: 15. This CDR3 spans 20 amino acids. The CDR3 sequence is CASSEARGGTGGTGNQPQHF. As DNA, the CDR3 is TGTGCCAGCAGTGAAGCGAGGGGAGGGACAGGTGGAACGGGCAATCAGCCCCAGCATTTT.

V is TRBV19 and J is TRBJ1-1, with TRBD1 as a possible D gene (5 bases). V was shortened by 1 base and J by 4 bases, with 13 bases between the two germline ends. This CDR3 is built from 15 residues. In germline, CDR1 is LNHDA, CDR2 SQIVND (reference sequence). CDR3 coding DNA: TGTGCCAGTAGTATAGGGGGGGGATCGGGCACTGAAGCTTTCTTT. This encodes CASSIGGGSGTEAFF.

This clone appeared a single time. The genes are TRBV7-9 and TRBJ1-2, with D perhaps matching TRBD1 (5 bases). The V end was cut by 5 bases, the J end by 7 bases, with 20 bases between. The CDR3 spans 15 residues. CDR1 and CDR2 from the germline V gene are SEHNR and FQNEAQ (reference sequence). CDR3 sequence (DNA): TGTGCCAGCAGCAAGGACACGTTCTTAACCGGTGGCTACACCTTC. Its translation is CASSKDTFLTGGYTF.

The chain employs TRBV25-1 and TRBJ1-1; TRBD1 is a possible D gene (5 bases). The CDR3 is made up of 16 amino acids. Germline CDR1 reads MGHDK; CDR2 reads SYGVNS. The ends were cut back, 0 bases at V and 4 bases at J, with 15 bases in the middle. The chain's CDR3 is CASSEYPGRRCTEAFF. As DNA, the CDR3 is TGTGCCAGCAGTGAATATCCAGGGAGGCGGTGCACTGAAGCTTTCTTT. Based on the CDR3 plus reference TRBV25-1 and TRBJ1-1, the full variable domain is EADIYQTPRYLVIGTGKKITLECSQTMGHDKMYWYQQDPGMELHLIHYSYGVNSTEKGDLSSESTVSRIRTEHFPLTLESARPSHTSQYLCASSEYPGRRCTEAFFGQGTRLTVV.

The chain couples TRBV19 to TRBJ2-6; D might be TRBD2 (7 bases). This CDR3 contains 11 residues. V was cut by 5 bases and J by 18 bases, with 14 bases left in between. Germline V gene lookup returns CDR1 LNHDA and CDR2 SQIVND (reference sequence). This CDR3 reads CASSGGDKRTF. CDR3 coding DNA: TGTGCCAGTAGTGGGGGGGACAAAAGGACTTTC.

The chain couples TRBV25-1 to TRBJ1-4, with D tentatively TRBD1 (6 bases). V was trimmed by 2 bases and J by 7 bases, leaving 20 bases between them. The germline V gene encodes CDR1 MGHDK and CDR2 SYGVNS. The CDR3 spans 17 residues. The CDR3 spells CASSEPTSGVRSEKLFF. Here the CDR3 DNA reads TGTGCCAGCAGTGAACCGACTTCAGGGGTTCGGTCTGAAAAACTGTTTTTT. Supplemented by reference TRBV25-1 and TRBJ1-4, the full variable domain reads EADIYQTPRYLVIGTGKKITLECSQTMGHDKMYWYQQDPGMELHLIHYSYGVNSTEKGDLSSESTVSRIRTEHFPLTLESARPSHTSQYLCASSEPTSGVRSEKLFFGSGTQLSVL.